Below are 4 T cell receptor beta chains sequenced from a single sample in a study of CD8+ T cells in alopecia areata. In each case, RNA was isolated and then reverse transcribed into cDNA as the sequencing template. Using immunoSEQ multiplex PCR, the repertoire was profiled, and TCRdb retains in-frame clones only, with some absent. Of 95,000 to 150,000 clones listed, 47% are singletons. The specimen was NKG2D-low CD8+ T cells sorted from blood. The receptors were sampled from a human donor with alopecia areata.

A few counts support this clone. The rearrangement joins TRBV29-1 to TRBJ2-3; 9 nucleotides match TRBD1. The CDR3 runs to 16 residues. V was clipped by 0 bases and J by 5 bases; unmatched bases: 9. The germline gives CDR1 SQVTM, CDR2 ANQGSEA. The CDR3 sequence: CSVEDPRTGAGDTQYF. As DNA, the CDR3 is TGCAGCGTTGAAGATCCGCGGACAGGGGCAGGAGATACGCAGTATTTT.

V and J are TRBV7-9 and TRBJ2-6; the D gene is possibly TRBD2 (5 bases). V was cut by 4 bases and J by 4 bases, with 14 bases left in between. The CDR3 consists of 16 residues. Germline V gives CDR1 SEHNR, CDR2 FQNEAQ (reference sequence). CDR3 nucleotide sequence: TGTGCCAGCAGCTCCTACTTGGGAGAAGGGGCCAACGTCCTGACTTTC. Translated, it gives CASSSYLGEGANVLTF.

This chain connects TRBV5-6 to TRBJ2-7; D not certain. Per the germline V gene, CDR1 is SGHDT and CDR2 is YYEEEE. Trimming took off 4 bases at V and 2 bases at J, with 13 bases between the two ends. This CDR3 region has 14 residues. CDR3 protein: CASSGGVLPYEQYF. CDR3 bases: TGTGCCAGCAGCGGTGGGGTTTTGCCCTACGAGCAGTACTTC.

The chain recombines TRBV14 with TRBJ1-2, with D perhaps TRBD1 (6 bases). Trimming left V 3 bases short and J 7 bases short, with 21 bases between. Germline-derived CDR1 and CDR2 are SGHDN and FVKESK. This CDR3 has 16 amino acids. The DNA of the CDR3 is TGTGCCAGCAGCCATTCTGGGGAGAAGGGACATCCTGGCTACACCTTC. Amino acid sequence: CASSHSGEKGHPGYTF.